These 5 T cell receptor beta chains share one sample of origin, sequenced in a study of blood T cell repertoires in COVID-19. The protocol was immunoSEQ multiplex PCR, while the TCRdb copy is restricted to in-frame clones and leaves out a portion. Found here are about 59,000 clones, 79% of them singletons; the top ten hold roughly 3.7%. Input material: peripheral blood. The receptor source for this set is a man aged 60 to 75 with acute or convalescent COVID-19.

V gene TRBV19 combines with J gene TRBJ1-1; D gene ambiguous. The CDR3 runs 15 residues. Deletions cut 5 bases from V and 4 bases from J, with 17 bases between. Per germline, CDR1 LNHDA and CDR2 SQIVND (reference sequence). CDR3 DNA: TGTGCCAGTAGTGGGCGGGTTTGGATTTTCACTGAAGCTTTCTTT. Protein product: CASSGRVWIFTEAFF.

The chain joins TRBV20-1 to TRBJ2-7; TRBD1 agrees at 9 bases. CDR3 length equals 17 residues. V trimming: 3 bases; J trimming: 5 bases; junction bases outside the gene matches: 17. Germline lookup yields CDR1 DFQATT and CDR2 SNEGSKA (reference sequence). The CDR3 loop is CSASVTAEQGAPNEQYF. The CDR3 nucleotides are TGCAGTGCTAGTGTCACCGCCGAACAGGGGGCGCCGAACGAGCAGTACTTC.

The chain has TRBV3-1 (or the pseudogene TRBV3-2) and TRBJ2-2; D is unclear. The CDR3 length is 15 residues. V dropped 1 base and J dropped 1 base, with 7 bases sitting between them. The germline gives CDR1 LGHDT, CDR2 YNNKEL (reference sequence). The CDR3, as DNA: TGTGCCAGCAGCCAAGTCGCAGGGAACACCGGGGAGCTGTTTTTT. The encoded protein is CASSQVAGNTGELFF.

V and J are TRBV13 and TRBJ2-1; D is perhaps TRBD2 (5 bases). Germline-derived CDR1 and CDR2 are PRHDT and FYEKMQ (reference sequence). This CDR3 is built from 15 residues. V was shortened by 5 bases and J by 3 bases, with 14 bases between the two germline ends. CDR3 protein: CASSASAARYNEQFF. The CDR3, as DNA: TGTGCCAGCAGCGCCTCAGCGGCCCGCTACAATGAGCAGTTCTTC.

This clone was counted a single time. This chain connects TRBV5-1 to TRBJ1-2, with no clear D. The V gene's germline CDR1 is SGHRS and CDR2 YFSETQ. Deletions cut 0 bases from V and 5 bases from J, with 11 bases between. The CDR3 runs 14 residues. This CDR3 is CASSLDGQEYGYTF. DNA for the CDR3: TGCGCCAGCAGCTTGGACGGTCAAGAGTATGGCTACACCTTC.